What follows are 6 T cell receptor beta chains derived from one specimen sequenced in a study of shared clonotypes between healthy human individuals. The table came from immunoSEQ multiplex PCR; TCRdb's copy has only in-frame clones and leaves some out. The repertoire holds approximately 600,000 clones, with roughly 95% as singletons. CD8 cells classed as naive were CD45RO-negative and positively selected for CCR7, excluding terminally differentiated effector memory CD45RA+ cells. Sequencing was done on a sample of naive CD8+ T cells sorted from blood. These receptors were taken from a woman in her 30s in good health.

The CDR3 is CASSGGTGGGYTF. CDR3 DNA sequence: TGCGCCAGCAGTGGTGGGACAGGGGGTGGCTACACCTTC. The rearrangement uses TRBV10-2 and TRBJ1-2; 11 bases are a match to TRBD1. Germline loops: CDR1 WSHSY, CDR2 SAAADI. The trim removed 4 bases at V and 7 bases at J, leaving 2 bases unmatched. This CDR3 is built from 13 residues.

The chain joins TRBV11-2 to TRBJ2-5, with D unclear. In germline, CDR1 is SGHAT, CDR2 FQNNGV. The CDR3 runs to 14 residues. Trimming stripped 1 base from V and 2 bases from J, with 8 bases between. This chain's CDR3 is CASSLVIEQETQYF. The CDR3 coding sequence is TGTGCCAGCAGCTTAGTGATAGAACAAGAGACCCAGTACTTC.

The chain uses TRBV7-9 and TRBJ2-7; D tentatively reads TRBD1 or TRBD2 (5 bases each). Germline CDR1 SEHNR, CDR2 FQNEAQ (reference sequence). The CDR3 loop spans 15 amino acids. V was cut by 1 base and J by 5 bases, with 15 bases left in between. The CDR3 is CASSLGGDILDEQYF. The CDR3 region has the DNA TGTGCCAGCAGCTTAGGAGGGGATATTTTAGACGAGCAGTACTTC.

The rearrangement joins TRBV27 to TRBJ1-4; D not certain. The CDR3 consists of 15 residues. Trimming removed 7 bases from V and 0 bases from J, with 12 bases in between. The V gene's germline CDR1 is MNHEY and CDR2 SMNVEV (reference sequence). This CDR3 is CASKDPAATNEKLFF. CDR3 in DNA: TGTGCCAGCAAGGACCCCGCGGCAACTAATGAAAAACTGTTTTTT.

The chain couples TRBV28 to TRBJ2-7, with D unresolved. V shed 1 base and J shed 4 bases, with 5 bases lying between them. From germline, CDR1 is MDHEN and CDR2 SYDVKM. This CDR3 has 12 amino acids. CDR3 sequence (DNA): TGTGCCAGCAGTTTATTCAAGTACGAGCAGTACTTC. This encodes CASSLFKYEQYF.

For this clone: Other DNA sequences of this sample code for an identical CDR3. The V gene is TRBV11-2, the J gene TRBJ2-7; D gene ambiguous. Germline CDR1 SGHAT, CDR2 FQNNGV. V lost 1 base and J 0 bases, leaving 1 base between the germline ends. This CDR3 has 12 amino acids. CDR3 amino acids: CASSLVSYEQYF. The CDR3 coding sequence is TGTGCCAGCAGCTTAGTCTCCTACGAGCAGTACTTC.